This is a list of T cell receptor beta chains from one sample in a study of control samples from healthy donors and cancer patients. Clones were read by immunoSEQ multiplex PCR, and TCRdb kept only the in-frame ones, dropping some. The table records roughly 100,000 clones, roughly 85% of them present only once. Sequencing used blood. All receptors come from a woman between 45 and 60 years old in good health. Both conserved end residues are part of each CDR3. Each record gives: V gene, clone size, D gene, J gene, CDR3 DNA, CDR3 protein. D genes are given only for firm matches. Clone size, where shown, is once, few, many, or a class for clones that have expanded.

V: TRBV7-2; size: .; D: .; J: TRBJ2-7; DNA: TGTGCCAGCAGCTTAGTCAGGGACAATCACGAGCAGTACTTC; CDR3: CASSLVRDNHEQYF
V: TRBV6-2/TRBV6-3; size: .; D: TRBD1; J: TRBJ1-1; DNA: TGTGCCAGCAGTTACCAGGGGGCGACCACTGAAGCTTTCTTT; CDR3: CASSYQGATTEAFF
V: TRBV20-1; size: .; D: .; J: TRBJ1-4; DNA: TGCAGTGCCGGGGGGCTCGAAAAACTGTTTTTT; CDR3: CSAGGLEKLFF
V: TRBV5-1; size: .; D: .; J: TRBJ2-1; DNA: TGCGCCAGCAGCTTCCGGGACCCTCGGTCCTACAATGAGCAGTTCTTC; CDR3: CASSFRDPRSYNEQFF
V: TRBV19; size: .; D: .; J: TRBJ2-7; DNA: TGTGCCAGTAGTCCCTCGGGACGGCTAGGAACCTACGAGCAGTACTTC; CDR3: CASSPSGRLGTYEQYF
V: TRBV7-9; size: .; D: TRBD2; J: TRBJ2-1; DNA: TGTGCCAGCAGCTTAGCGCTAGCGGACAAAAATGAGCAGTTCTTC; CDR3: CASSLALADKNEQFF
V: TRBV4-2; size: .; D: TRBD2; J: TRBJ2-7; DNA: TGTGCCAGCAGCCAAGATTTTGGGACTAGTGGCGAGCAGTACTTC; CDR3: CASSQDFGTSGEQYF
V: TRBV11-3; size: .; D: .; J: TRBJ1-1; DNA: TGTGCCAGCAGCTTTAGCACTGAAGCTTTCTTT; CDR3: CASSFSTEAFF
V: TRBV7-2; size: .; D: TRBD2; J: TRBJ2-1; DNA: TGTGCCAGCAGCCCCAAAGGGTCGTGGACTAGCGGGCGCAATGAGCAGTTCTTC; CDR3: CASSPKGSWTSGRNEQFF
V: TRBV7-8; size: .; D: TRBD1; J: TRBJ1-2; DNA: TGTGCCAGCAGCTTAGAGTTGGGACAGGGTAGTGGCTACACCTTC; CDR3: CASSLELGQGSGYTF
V: TRBV2; size: .; D: .; J: TRBJ1-2; DNA: TGTGCCAGCAGTGAAGCGCGAGGGTCAGGCTACACCTTC; CDR3: CASSEARGSGYTF
V: TRBV24-1; size: .; D: TRBD1; J: TRBJ2-1; DNA: TGTGCCACCCAAAGAGGGGACAGCCACAATGAGCAGTTCTTC; CDR3: CATQRGDSHNEQFF
V: TRBV6-5; size: .; D: .; J: TRBJ2-1; DNA: TGTGCCAGCAGAATAGCGGAGAGCTCCTACAATGAGCAGTTCTTC; CDR3: CASRIAESSYNEQFF
V: TRBV29-1; size: .; D: .; J: TRBJ2-1; DNA: TGCAGCGTTGATTGGTCGTACAATGAGCAGTTCTTC; CDR3: CSVDWSYNEQFF
V: TRBV4-3; size: .; D: .; J: TRBJ1-2; DNA: TGCGCCAGCAGCCAATCGAACTCCCCGACCTATGGCTACACCTTC; CDR3: CASSQSNSPTYGYTF
V: TRBV11-3; size: once; D: TRBD1; J: TRBJ2-7; DNA: TGTGCCAGCAGCGCGCCTACGGGACAGGGTAACTACGAGCAGTACTTC; CDR3: CASSAPTGQGNYEQYF
V: TRBV19; size: .; D: .; J: TRBJ1-2; DNA: TGTGCCAGTAGTATACAGGGTCCCTATGGCTACACCTTC; CDR3: CASSIQGPYGYTF
V: TRBV14; size: few; D: .; J: TRBJ2-1; DNA: TGTGCCAGCAGCCAAGATCATTGGGGGGCGGGAGAGCAGTTCTTC; CDR3: CASSQDHWGAGEQFF
V: TRBV19; size: few; D: .; J: TRBJ1-5; DNA: TGTGCCAGTAGTACGACAGAAAATAGCAATCAGCCCCAGCATTTT; CDR3: CASSTTENSNQPQHF
V: TRBV19; size: .; D: TRBD1; J: TRBJ1-1; DNA: TGTGCCAGTAGGGTTCACAGGGGGATCATGAACACTGAAGCTTTCTTT; CDR3: CASRVHRGIMNTEAFF
V: TRBV7-2; size: .; D: .; J: TRBJ2-3; DNA: TGTGCCAGCAGCTTAGGTTCCGGCAGGAGAGTCACAGATACGCAGTATTTT; CDR3: CASSLGSGRRVTDTQYF
V: TRBV19; size: .; D: .; J: TRBJ2-3; DNA: TGTGCCAGTAGTATCCTTGCTGAAGATACGCAGTATTTT; CDR3: CASSILAEDTQYF
V: TRBV6-6; size: .; D: .; J: TRBJ1-5; DNA: TGTGCCACCGAGTCCGTGGGGAGGCCCCAGCATTTT; CDR3: CATESVGRPQHF
V: TRBV2; size: .; D: .; J: TRBJ1-3; DNA: TGTGCCAGCAGTGTCCAACCTGGAAACACCATATATTTT; CDR3: CASSVQPGNTIYF
V: TRBV11-2; size: .; D: .; J: TRBJ2-5; DNA: TGTGCCAGCAGCTTAGCCTTCAACAAAGAGACCCAGTACTTC; CDR3: CASSLAFNKETQYF
V: TRBV15; size: .; D: .; J: TRBJ2-7; DNA: TGTGCCACCAGCAGAAATACAGCTTACGAGCAGTACTTC; CDR3: CATSRNTAYEQYF
V: TRBV27; size: once; D: TRBD1; J: TRBJ1-2; DNA: TGTGCCAGCAGTCAAACGACAGGGGTGTATGTTAATGGCTACACCTTC; CDR3: CASSQTTGVYVNGYTF
V: TRBV7-9; size: .; D: TRBD2; J: TRBJ2-1; DNA: TGTGCCAGCAGATCTAGCGGGAGGGGTGAGCAGTTCTTC; CDR3: CASRSSGRGEQFF
V: TRBV7-9; size: .; D: .; J: TRBJ1-1; DNA: TGTGCCAGCAGCTTAGAAGTGTTGAACACTGAAGCTTTCTTT; CDR3: CASSLEVLNTEAFF
V: TRBV7-9; size: once; D: .; J: TRBJ2-7; DNA: TGTGCCAGCAGCTTAGGAATAGCGAGAGAGCAGTACTTC; CDR3: CASSLGIAREQYF
V: TRBV5-5; size: .; D: .; J: TRBJ1-1; DNA: TGTGCCAGCAGCGAAGACTATTCGGGGTCCGCTGAAGCTTTCTTT; CDR3: CASSEDYSGSAEAFF
V: TRBV9; size: .; D: .; J: TRBJ2-3; DNA: TGTGCCAGCAGCACCCGGGACTGGGATACGCAGTATTTT; CDR3: CASSTRDWDTQYF
V: TRBV10-3; size: .; D: TRBD2; J: TRBJ2-3; DNA: TGTGCCATCAGTGAGTCGACTAGCGGGGGGGTAGATACGCAGTATTTT; CDR3: CAISESTSGGVDTQYF
V: TRBV13; size: .; D: TRBD2; J: TRBJ2-4; DNA: TGTGCCAGCAGCTTACCTAGGGAGGGGCTGGCCAAAAACATTCAGTACTTC; CDR3: CASSLPREGLAKNIQYF
V: TRBV9; size: few; D: .; J: TRBJ2-5; DNA: TGTGCCAGCAGCGGTCCGGGACGTGAGGTGACCCAGTACTTC; CDR3: CASSGPGREVTQYF
V: TRBV19; size: .; D: .; J: TRBJ1-4; DNA: TGTGCCAGTAAGCAGGGCACTGCAACTAATGAAAAACTGTTTTTT; CDR3: CASKQGTATNEKLFF
V: TRBV25-1; size: medium-sized; D: .; J: TRBJ1-5; DNA: TGTGCCAGCAGTCCCCAAGGCAGATCCCAGCCCCAGCATTTT; CDR3: CASSPQGRSQPQHF
V: TRBV19; size: .; D: .; J: TRBJ1-5; DNA: TGTGCCAGTAGTATAGGGGCGGGTTATCAGCCCCAGCATTTT; CDR3: CASSIGAGYQPQHF
V: TRBV15; size: .; D: .; J: TRBJ2-1; DNA: TGTGCCACCAGCAGAGATTGGGGGGCAGGGGACAATGAGCAGTTCTTC; CDR3: CATSRDWGAGDNEQFF
V: TRBV6-6; size: .; D: TRBD2; J: TRBJ2-1; DNA: TGTGCCAGCAGTTTAGCGGGTTCCTACAATGAGCAGTTCTTC; CDR3: CASSLAGSYNEQFF
V: TRBV7-3; size: .; D: TRBD1; J: TRBJ1-1; DNA: TGTGCCAGCAGCTCCTCGCCAGGGGGGAACACTGAAGCTTTCTTT; CDR3: CASSSSPGGNTEAFF
V: TRBV4-2; size: .; D: TRBD1; J: TRBJ2-5; DNA: TGTGCCAGCAGCCTTCGACAGGGAGAGGGGTCTAGGTACCAAGAGACCCAGTACTTC; CDR3: CASSLRQGEGSRYQETQYF
V: TRBV5-1; size: .; D: TRBD2; J: TRBJ2-2; DNA: TGCGCCAGCAGCCCACGGGGGGTCAACACCGGGGAGCTGTTTTTT; CDR3: CASSPRGVNTGELFF
V: TRBV9; size: .; D: .; J: TRBJ2-3; DNA: TGTGCCAGCAGCGTAGGCCAGGGAGATACGCAGTATTTT; CDR3: CASSVGQGDTQYF
V: TRBV7-2; size: .; D: .; J: TRBJ2-5; DNA: TGTGCCAGCAGCTTAGCCACAGGGACCGAGACCCAGTACTTC; CDR3: CASSLATGTETQYF
V: TRBV7-3; size: .; D: TRBD1; J: TRBJ2-6; DNA: TGTGCCAGCAGCATACAGGGGGCCTCTGGGGCCAACGTCCTGACTTTC; CDR3: CASSIQGASGANVLTF
V: TRBV13; size: .; D: .; J: TRBJ1-1; DNA: TGTGCCAGCAGACATCGGGGCGCTGTGAACACTGAAGCTTTCTTT; CDR3: CASRHRGAVNTEAFF
V: TRBV6-6; size: .; D: .; J: TRBJ1-5; DNA: TGTGCCAGCAGTCTGTTGGCAAATAGCAATCAGCCCCAGCATTTT; CDR3: CASSLLANSNQPQHF
V: TRBV11-3; size: .; D: .; J: TRBJ2-1; DNA: TGTGCCAGCAGCCGAAGAGGCTACAATGAGCAGTTCTTC; CDR3: CASSRRGYNEQFF
V: TRBV10-3; size: .; D: .; J: TRBJ1-1; DNA: TGTGCCACGCAACCGGGACAAAGTCAGGATACTGAAGCTTTCTTT; CDR3: CATQPGQSQDTEAFF
V: TRBV5-1; size: once; D: .; J: TRBJ1-6; DNA: TGCGCCAGCAGCTTGGCGGGGCTCTCCTATAATTCACCCCTCCACTTT; CDR3: CASSLAGLSYNSPLHF
V: TRBV6-2/TRBV6-3; size: .; D: .; J: TRBJ1-2; DNA: TGTGCCAGCAGCCCTGGTCGACTTAACTATGGCTACACCTTC; CDR3: CASSPGRLNYGYTF
V: TRBV7-8; size: .; D: .; J: TRBJ2-1; DNA: TGTGCCAGCAGCTTAGCGGGCCCCAATAACAATGAGCAGTTCTTC; CDR3: CASSLAGPNNNEQFF
V: TRBV7-3; size: .; D: .; J: TRBJ1-2; DNA: TGTGCCAGCAGCTTAAGCCCCGAAGGCGGCTACACCTTC; CDR3: CASSLSPEGGYTF
V: TRBV29-1; size: .; D: .; J: TRBJ1-2; DNA: TGCAGCGTTGAGCGGGGGAACTATGGCTACACCTTC; CDR3: CSVERGNYGYTF
V: TRBV7-2; size: few; D: .; J: TRBJ2-5; DNA: TGTGCCAGCAGCTTAGCTGGGGGGAGGAAGACCCAGTACTTC; CDR3: CASSLAGGRKTQYF
V: TRBV9; size: .; D: TRBD1; J: TRBJ1-5; DNA: TGTGCCAGCAGCGTAGAGAAGGACAGGGGTAGCAATCAGCCCCAGCATTTT; CDR3: CASSVEKDRGSNQPQHF
V: TRBV11-3; size: .; D: .; J: TRBJ1-3; DNA: TGTGCCAGCAGCACCGCTGACGGTAACACCATATATTTT; CDR3: CASSTADGNTIYF
V: TRBV3-1/TRBV3-2; size: once; D: .; J: TRBJ2-5; DNA: TGTGCCAGCAGCCAAGGGATAGTCACCCCCCAAGAGACCCAGTACTTC; CDR3: CASSQGIVTPQETQYF
V: TRBV2; size: .; D: TRBD2; J: TRBJ2-1; DNA: TGTGCCAGCAGTCCCCTAGCGGGAGGACGCTACTCCTACAATGAGCAGTTCTTC; CDR3: CASSPLAGGRYSYNEQFF